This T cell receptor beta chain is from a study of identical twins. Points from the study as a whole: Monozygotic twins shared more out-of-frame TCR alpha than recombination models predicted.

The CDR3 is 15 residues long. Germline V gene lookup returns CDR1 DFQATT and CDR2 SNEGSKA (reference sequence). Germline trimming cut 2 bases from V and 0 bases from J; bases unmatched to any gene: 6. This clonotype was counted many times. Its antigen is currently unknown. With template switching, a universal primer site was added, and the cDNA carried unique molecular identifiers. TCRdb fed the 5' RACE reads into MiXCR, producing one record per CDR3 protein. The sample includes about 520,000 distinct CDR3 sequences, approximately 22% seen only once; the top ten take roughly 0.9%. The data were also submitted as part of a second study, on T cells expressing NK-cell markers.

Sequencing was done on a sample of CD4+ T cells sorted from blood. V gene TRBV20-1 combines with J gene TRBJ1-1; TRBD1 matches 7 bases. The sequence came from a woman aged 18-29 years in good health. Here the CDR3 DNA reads TGCAGTGCTAGACGACAGGGATACATGAACACTGAAGCTTTCTTT. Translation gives CSARRQGYMNTEAFF.